This TCR beta chain was identified during a study of blood T cell repertoires in COVID-19. Trimming cost V 3 bases and J 4 bases, with 18 bases left between them. The germline CDR1 and CDR2 sequences are MNHEY and SMNVEV (reference sequence). CDR3 length equals 16 residues. Using immunoSEQ multiplex PCR, the repertoire was profiled, and TCRdb retains in-frame clones only, with some absent. Of fewer than 450,000 clones listed, approximately 86% are singletons. Input material: PBMCs or T cells enriched from blood (not recorded which). The sequence was collected from a woman between 40 and 50 years old with acute COVID-19. The J gene is TRBJ2-5, the V gene TRBV27, with D maybe TRBD1 (6 bases). The CDR3 DNA reads TGTGCCAGCAGTTTGACAGGACAACGCACTCGAGAGACCCAGTACTTC. This sequence encodes CASSLTGQRTRETQYF.